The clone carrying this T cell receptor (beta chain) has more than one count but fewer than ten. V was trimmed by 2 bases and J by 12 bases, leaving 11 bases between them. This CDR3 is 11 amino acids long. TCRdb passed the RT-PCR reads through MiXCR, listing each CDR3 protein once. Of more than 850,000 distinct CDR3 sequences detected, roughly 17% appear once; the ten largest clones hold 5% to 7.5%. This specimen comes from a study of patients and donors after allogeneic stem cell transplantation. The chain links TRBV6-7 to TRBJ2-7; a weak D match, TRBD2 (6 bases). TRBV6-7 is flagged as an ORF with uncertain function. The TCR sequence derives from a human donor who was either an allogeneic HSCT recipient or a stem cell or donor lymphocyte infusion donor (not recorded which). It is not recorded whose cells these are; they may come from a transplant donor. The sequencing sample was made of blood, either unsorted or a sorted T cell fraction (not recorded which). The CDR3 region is CASSYGTLGYF. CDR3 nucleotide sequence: TGTGCCAGCAGTTACGGGACTCTTGGGTACTTC.